This TCR beta chain is from a study of blood T cell repertoires in COVID-19. Study processing details: Estimated nucleated cell counts came from reference gene primer amplification. Sequencing used immunoSEQ multiplex PCR; TCRdb keeps in-frame clones, though not all of them. D and trimming come from the DNA, and the V and J calls and clone size come from that table. The sample has roughly 300,000 clones; more than 75% are singletons. Donors in Cohort 3 who had recovered were those with two negative PCRs, healthcare professional clearance, or resolution of their symptoms. This clone was detected once. J was trimmed by 9 bases and V by 6 bases; bases with no gene match: 6. The germline gives CDR1 SNHLY, CDR2 FYNNEI. This CDR3 spans 14 amino acids.

The sample consisted of PBMCs or T cells enriched from blood (not recorded which). The chain uses TRBV2 and TRBJ1-6; 9 bases line up with TRBD1. This sequence originates from a woman aged 30 to 39 who had recovered from COVID-19. The CDR3 DNA reads as TGTGCCAGCAGGGTCGGGACAGGGTCTTCACCCCTCCACTTT. Translation gives CASRVGTGSSPLHF. Combining the CDR3 with reference TRBV2 and TRBJ1-6 gives the whole variable domain EPEVTQTPSHQVTQMGQEVILRCVPISNHLYFYWYRQILGQKVEFLVSFYNNEISEKSEIFDDQFSVERPDGSNFTLKIRSTKLEDSAMYFCASRVGTGSSPLHFGNGTRLTVT.